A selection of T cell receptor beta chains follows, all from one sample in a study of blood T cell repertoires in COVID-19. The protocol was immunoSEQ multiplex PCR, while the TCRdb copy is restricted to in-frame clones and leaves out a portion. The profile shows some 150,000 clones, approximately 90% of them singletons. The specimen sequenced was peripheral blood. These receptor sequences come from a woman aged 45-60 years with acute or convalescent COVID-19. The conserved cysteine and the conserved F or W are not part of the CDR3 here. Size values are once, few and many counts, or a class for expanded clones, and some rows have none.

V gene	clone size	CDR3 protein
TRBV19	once	ASSIVGPGGTEAF
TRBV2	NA	ASSPGLASGQPQH
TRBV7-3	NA	ASSPGFPGELF
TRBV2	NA	ASSVKPNQPQH
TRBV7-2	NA	ASWADSYNEQF
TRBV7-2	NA	ASSPGQGRSGYT
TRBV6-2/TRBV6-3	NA	ASSHTGGSAYDEQF
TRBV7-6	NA	ASSLDRVKETQY
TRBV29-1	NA	SVRTSVSYEQY
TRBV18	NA	ASSPRSGITDTQY
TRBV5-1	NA	ASSLVGLGGLATRNEQF